These 26 T cell receptor beta chains originate from one sample sequenced in a study of blood T cell repertoires in COVID-19. TCRdb's copy holds only in-frame clones and misses some; the assay was immunoSEQ multiplex PCR. Among fewer than 250,000 clones listed, around 84% were seen once. The sample consisted of peripheral blood. These receptors were obtained from a man aged 60-69 years with acute or convalescent COVID-19.

The chain carries TRBV29-1 and TRBJ1-2; D is ambiguous. V shed 7 bases and J shed 8 bases, with 14 bases lying between them. This CDR3 spans 11 amino acids. Per the germline V gene, CDR1 is SQVTM and CDR2 is ANQGSEA. CDR3 in amino acids: CSALGLLGYTF. The CDR3 DNA is TGCAGCGCACTTGGACTTTTGGGCTACACCTTC.

The CDR3 DNA reads TGTGCCACCAGCAGGGAAGCGCGGGGGGCGAGCACCGGGGAGCTGTTTTTT. This gives the protein CATSREARGASTGELFF. The rearrangement links TRBV15 to TRBJ2-2; TRBD2 matches at 8 bases. With V trimmed by 3 bases and J by 4 bases, 10 bases remained unmatched. CDR1 and CDR2 (germline): LNHNV, YYDKDF (reference sequence). The CDR3 has 17 residues.

The chain joins TRBV6-6 to TRBJ2-7, with 7 bases aligning to TRBD1. The CDR3 totals 14 residues. With V trimmed by 6 bases and J by 0 bases, 5 bases remained unmatched. The germline V gene encodes CDR1 MNHNY and CDR2 SVGAGI (reference sequence). The DNA of the CDR3 is TGTGCCAGCAGATCACAGGGGAGCTCCTACGAGCAGTACTTC. Encoded protein: CASRSQGSSYEQYF.

In nucleotides, the CDR3 is TGTGCCAGCAGCTCCCTTTACAATCAGCCCCAGCATTTT. This encodes CASSSLYNQPQHF. The chain links TRBV7-2 to TRBJ1-5; the D is unclear. The CDR3 is made up of 13 amino acids. The germline CDR1 and CDR2 sequences are SGHTA and FQGNSA. Trimming took off 4 bases at V and 3 bases at J, with 7 bases between the two ends.

This clone was observed a few times. The rearrangement uses TRBV13 and TRBJ2-7, with 10 bases aligning to TRBD2. Trimming took 5 bases from V and 7 from J; bases not matched to a gene: 14. Germline V gene data show CDR1 as PRHDT and CDR2 as FYEKMQ (reference sequence). The CDR3 has 16 residues. Here the CDR3 DNA reads TGTGCCAGCAGCCCCCGTTCAAGCGGGGGGGCGTGGGAGCAGTACTTC. It is translated as CASSPRSSGGAWEQYF.

The chain is built from TRBV3-1 (or the pseudogene TRBV3-2) and TRBJ2-3; tentatively, D is TRBD1 (5 bases). This CDR3 is built from 16 residues. In germline, CDR1 is LGHDT, CDR2 YNNKEL (reference sequence). The germline V and J ends were trimmed by 2 bases and 5 bases, with 17 bases remaining between them. The CDR3 coding sequence is TGTGCCAGCAGCCAAAGTATGAGTGGGGCGAGAGATACGCAGTATTTT. This sequence encodes CASSQSMSGARDTQYF.

V is TRBV5-1 and J is TRBJ2-5; 12 bases are a match to TRBD2. The CDR3 covers 15 residues. Looked up from germline, CDR1 is SGHRS and CDR2 is YFSETQ. After removal of 3 bases from V and 7 bases from J, the junction contained 7 bases not matched to a gene. The CDR3 here is CASSSSGGAPRTQYF. The CDR3 DNA reads TGCGCCAGCAGCTCTAGCGGGGGGGCCCCGAGGACCCAGTACTTC.

The chain joins TRBV19 to TRBJ2-3, with TRBD1 as a possible D gene (5 bases). From germline, CDR1 is LNHDA and CDR2 SQIVND (reference sequence). Trimming shortened V by 5 bases and J by 2 bases, and 8 bases separated the two germline ends. The CDR3 spans 13 residues. CDR3 in DNA: TGTGCCAGTAGTTTCGGACACACAGATACGCAGTATTTT. Translating it yields CASSFGHTDTQYF.

The DNA for the CDR3 is TGTGCCATCAGTGCAGGGTTAAGCTCCTACAATGAGCAGTTCTTC. Protein sequence: CAISAGLSSYNEQFF. V gene TRBV10-3 combines with J gene TRBJ2-1; maybe TRBD1 (5 bases). CDR1 and CDR2 from the germline V gene are ENHRY and SYGVKD. The CDR3 runs to 15 residues. Trimming cost V 4 bases and J 0 bases, with 10 bases left between them.

The chain is built from TRBV18 and TRBJ2-6, with 7 bases identical to TRBD1. CDR3 size: 18 residues. V was pared by 5 bases and J by 0 bases, with 10 bases of the junction left unmatched. Germline assignment: CDR1 KGHSH and CDR2 LQKENI. The DNA for the CDR3 is TGTGCCAGCTCAAACCGGACAGGATGGAGCTCTGGGGCCAACGTCCTGACTTTC. Translation: CASSNRTGWSSGANVLTF.

The chain's CDR3 is CASSPRRRSSSGNTIYF. The CDR3 DNA reads TGTGCCAGCAGTCCACGGAGAAGGTCTAGCTCTGGAAACACCATATATTTT. The chain recombines TRBV28 with TRBJ1-3, with D hard to call. Germline loops: CDR1 MDHEN, CDR2 SYDVKM. The germline V and J ends were trimmed by 5 bases and 0 bases, with 17 bases remaining between them. The CDR3 has 17 amino acids.

V and J are TRBV11-2 and TRBJ2-7; weak D call: TRBD1 (5 bases). The germline V gene encodes CDR1 SGHAT and CDR2 FQNNGV. The CDR3 is 15 amino acids. V lost 1 base and J lost 1, with 11 bases in between. The chain's CDR3 is CASSLVKGRSYEQYF. CDR3 coding DNA: TGTGCCAGCAGCTTAGTCAAGGGGCGATCCTACGAGCAGTACTTC.

V is TRBV7-7 and J is TRBJ2-3; 8 bases fit TRBD2. This CDR3 spans 15 amino acids. Germline-derived CDR1 and CDR2 are SSHAT and FNYEAQ (reference sequence). V lost 5 bases, J lost 1 base, and 5 bases stayed unmatched. CDR3 residues: CASSRGGTRTDTQYF. The CDR3 DNA sequence: TGTGCCAGCAGCCGCGGGGGGACTCGCACAGATACGCAGTATTTT.

The CDR3 is CASSQAGTGALGETQYF. As DNA, the CDR3 is TGTGCCAGCAGCCAAGCCGGGACAGGGGCGTTGGGAGAGACCCAGTACTTC. The chain recombines TRBV3-1 (or the pseudogene TRBV3-2) with TRBJ2-5; 10 nucleotides match TRBD1. Looked up from germline, CDR1 is LGHDT and CDR2 is YNNKEL (reference sequence). This CDR3 spans 17 amino acids. The trim removed 1 base at V and 4 bases at J, leaving 9 bases unmatched.

The chain carries TRBV24-1 and TRBJ1-5; TRBD1 matches 9 bases. Germline values: CDR1 KGHDR, CDR2 SFDVKD. This CDR3 spans 17 amino acids. With 4 bases clipped from V and 3 bases from J, the junction kept 9 bases outside the gene matches. CDR3 sequence (DNA): TGTGCCACCAGTGACCGTCCCGGGACAGGGAACAATCAGCCCCAGCATTTT. It specifies CATSDRPGTGNNQPQHF.

V and J are TRBV10-2 and TRBJ2-5, with D possibly matching TRBD2 (6 bases). The CDR3 totals 14 residues. The germline V gene encodes CDR1 WSHSY and CDR2 SAAADI. The V end was cut by 5 bases, the J end by 5 bases, with 15 bases between. CDR3 nucleotide sequence: TGCGCCAGCAGTCGGGGGTTAGCCCGGGAGACCCAGTACTTC. Its translation: CASSRGLARETQYF.

The V and J genes are TRBV6-5 and TRBJ1-2, with a weak D call TRBD1 (6 bases). CDR1 and CDR2 (germline): MNHEY, SVGAGI. V gave up 2 bases and J gave up 8 bases, with 12 bases separating them. This CDR3 spans 13 amino acids. CDR3 nucleotides: TGTGCCAGCAGTTACGAAGGGGGTAGGGGCTACACCTTC. Protein: CASSYEGGRGYTF.

The J gene is TRBJ1-1, the V gene TRBV6-1; 9 nucleotides align to TRBD1. V lost 5 bases and J lost 1; bases outside the gene matches: 5. The CDR3 is made up of 15 amino acids. CDR1 is MNHNS, CDR2 SASEGT, per germline. CDR3 sequence (DNA): TGTGCCAGCAGTTGGACAGGGGCTCCGAACACTGAAGCTTTCTTT. It specifies CASSWTGAPNTEAFF.

The chain employs TRBV7-9 and TRBJ2-2, with 9 bases fitting TRBD1. CDR1 is SEHNR, CDR2 FQNEAQ, per germline (reference sequence). Losses at the gene ends were 3 bases for V and 4 bases for J; bases not matched to a gene: 9. The CDR3 sequence is 17 residues long. Here the CDR3 reads CASSFTGGYRGTGELFF. The CDR3 DNA sequence: TGTGCCAGCAGCTTTACAGGGGGCTACAGAGGCACCGGGGAGCTGTTTTTT. Filled out from reference TRBV7-9 and TRBJ2-2, the complete variable domain reads DTGVSQNPRHKITKRGQNVTFRCDPISEHNRLYWYRQTLGQGPEFLTYFQNEAQLEKSRLLSDRFSAERPKGSFSTLEIQRTEQGDSAMYLCASSFTGGYRGTGELFFGEGSRLTVL.

The rearrangement links TRBV5-1 to TRBJ1-3; possible D gene TRBD1, 6 bases. The CDR3 totals 13 residues. V lost 4 bases and J lost 2, with 7 bases in between. The germline V gene has CDR1 SGHRS and CDR2 YFSETQ. CDR3 in DNA: TGCGCCAGCAGCACAGGGCCTGGAAACACCATATATTTT. Its translation is CASSTGPGNTIYF.

The V gene is TRBV7-3, the J gene TRBJ2-6; D is undetermined. Germline CDR1 and CDR2: SGHTA and FQGTGA. This CDR3 has 15 residues. V lost 3 bases and J lost 0, with 6 bases in between. In DNA form, the CDR3 reads TGTGCCAGCAGCTTCACGGTCTCTGGGGCCAACGTCCTGACTTTC. Translation: CASSFTVSGANVLTF. The full variable domain, in which reference TRBV7-3 and TRBJ2-6 provide the parts outside the CDR3, is GAGVSQTPSNKVTEKGKYVELRCDPISGHTALYWYRQSLGQGPEFLIYFQGTGAADDSGLPNDRFFAVRPEGSVSTLKIQRTERGDSAVYLCASSFTVSGANVLTFGAGSRLTVL.

The chain recombines TRBV7-7 with TRBJ2-1, with 12 bases lining up with TRBD2. The V segment lost 5 bases and the J segment 3 bases; nucleotides outside the gene matches: 5. Germline lookup yields CDR1 SSHAT and CDR2 FNYEAQ (reference sequence). This CDR3 is built from 16 residues. CDR3 sequence (DNA): TGTGCCAGCAGCCTGACTAGCGGGGGAGTCTACAATGAGCAGTTCTTC. Protein sequence: CASSLTSGGVYNEQFF.

The chain employs TRBV5-1 and TRBJ2-7; D remains ambiguous. Germline V gene lookup returns CDR1 SGHRS and CDR2 YFSETQ. The CDR3 contains 14 residues. The ends were cut back, 0 bases at V and 3 bases at J, with 10 bases in the middle. The CDR3 DNA sequence: TGCGCCAGCAGCTTGGCAGCAGGCCGCTACGAGCAGTACTTC. This sequence encodes CASSLAAGRYEQYF.

The chain carries TRBV27 and TRBJ1-1; maybe TRBD1 (5 bases). The CDR3 totals 15 residues. From germline, CDR1 is MNHEY and CDR2 SMNVEV (reference sequence). The V end lost 6 bases, the J end lost 5 bases, and 19 bases lay between the germline ends. The CDR3 DNA follows: TGTGCCAGCAGGGCCCTACTGGGGGGGAGTACTGAAGCTTTCTTT. Its translation: CASRALLGGSTEAFF.

The genes are TRBV7-2 and TRBJ2-1; 10 nucleotides align to TRBD2. V shed 4 bases and J 6 bases; nucleotides not matched to a gene: 9. The CDR3 is made up of 16 amino acids. The germline gives CDR1 SGHTA, CDR2 FQGNSA. The CDR3 is CASSSHTSGGGNEQFF. The CDR3, as DNA: TGTGCCAGCAGCTCCCACACCAGCGGGGGGGGCAATGAGCAGTTCTTC.

The V call is TRBV11-2, the J call TRBJ1-6; 8 bases are a match to TRBD1. The trim removed 5 bases at V and 12 bases at J, leaving 3 bases unmatched. This CDR3 has 12 amino acids. Germline V gene data show CDR1 as SGHAT and CDR2 as FQNNGV. The CDR3 reads CASSIDRGPLHF. For the CDR3, the DNA is TGTGCCAGCAGCATCGACAGGGGACCCCTCCACTTT.